This is a list of T cell receptor beta chains from one sample in a study of cytomegalovirus exposure and HLA in healthy donors. Clones were read by immunoSEQ multiplex PCR, and TCRdb kept only the in-frame ones, dropping some. The sample has 98,000 or so clones; about 80% are singletons. Input material: PBMCs. The receptors derive from a man aged 60-69 years in good health and CMV-seropositive. CDR3s include the opening cysteine and the closing phenylalanine or tryptophan. The D gene is left open where the match is weak. Part of the rows lack a size; the others show once, few, many or a class for expanded clones.

v_call: TRBV9; d_call: TRBD2; clone_size: -; j_call: TRBJ2-5; cdr3_nt: TGTGCCAGCAGCGCCAGACTAGCGGGGGGCGGGGAGACCCAGTACTTC; cdr3_aa: CASSARLAGGGETQYF
v_call: TRBV19; d_call: -; clone_size: -; j_call: TRBJ1-6; cdr3_nt: TGTGCCAGTAGCCAACAGGGTACGAATTCACCCCTCCACTTT; cdr3_aa: CASSQQGTNSPLHF
v_call: TRBV27; d_call: TRBD2; clone_size: -; j_call: TRBJ2-5; cdr3_nt: TGTGCCAGCAGCTCCCGACTACTAGCGGGGGTTAACCAAGAGACCCAGTACTTC; cdr3_aa: CASSSRLLAGVNQETQYF
v_call: TRBV27; d_call: TRBD1; clone_size: once; j_call: TRBJ1-2; cdr3_nt: TGTGCCAGCAGTCATAAAGGGACAGACTATGGCTACACCTTC; cdr3_aa: CASSHKGTDYGYTF
v_call: TRBV2; d_call: TRBD1; clone_size: -; j_call: TRBJ1-2; cdr3_nt: TGTGCCAGCAGGCCTAGACAGGGCCCCTCCGGGAACTATGGCTACACCTTC; cdr3_aa: CASRPRQGPSGNYGYTF
v_call: TRBV5-1; d_call: -; clone_size: -; j_call: TRBJ1-1; cdr3_nt: TGCGCCAGCAGCCCTCGCGACGGGAGGAACACTGAAGCTTTCTTT; cdr3_aa: CASSPRDGRNTEAFF
v_call: TRBV4-1; d_call: TRBD1; clone_size: -; j_call: TRBJ2-4; cdr3_nt: TGCGCCAGCAGCCAAGATAGGACAGGGGCCAAAAACATTCAGTACTTC; cdr3_aa: CASSQDRTGAKNIQYF
v_call: TRBV7-9; d_call: TRBD2; clone_size: -; j_call: TRBJ2-5; cdr3_nt: TGTGCCAGCAGCCCACGACTAGGTAGCGGGGGCCTCCAAGAGACCCAGTACTTC; cdr3_aa: CASSPRLGSGGLQETQYF
v_call: TRBV6-6; d_call: -; clone_size: -; j_call: TRBJ2-7; cdr3_nt: TGTGCCAGCAGTAGCCCCCGCGGCAGTACCTACGAGCAGTACTTC; cdr3_aa: CASSSPRGSTYEQYF
v_call: TRBV10-3; d_call: -; clone_size: -; j_call: TRBJ1-1; cdr3_nt: TGTGCCATCAGTGAGGTGGCAGGGGTCACTGAAGCTTTCTTT; cdr3_aa: CAISEVAGVTEAFF
v_call: TRBV2; d_call: -; clone_size: -; j_call: TRBJ1-6; cdr3_nt: TGTGCCAGCAGTGAAGAGCGTCATTCACCCCTCCACTTT; cdr3_aa: CASSEERHSPLHF
v_call: TRBV4-1; d_call: TRBD1; clone_size: -; j_call: TRBJ2-7; cdr3_nt: TGCGCCAGCAGCCAAGATCGGACAGGAAGTTACGAGCAGTACTTC; cdr3_aa: CASSQDRTGSYEQYF
v_call: TRBV10-3; d_call: -; clone_size: -; j_call: TRBJ2-5; cdr3_nt: TGTGCCATCAGTGGGGGAGTAGGAGAGACCCAGTACTTC; cdr3_aa: CAISGGVGETQYF
v_call: TRBV5-4; d_call: -; clone_size: few; j_call: TRBJ1-1; cdr3_nt: TGTGCCAGCAGACTTACTACGGGAACTCAAGCTTTCTTT; cdr3_aa: CASRLTTGTQAFF
v_call: TRBV28; d_call: -; clone_size: -; j_call: TRBJ1-2; cdr3_nt: TGTGCCAGCAGTTACGGGGGCTACACCTTC; cdr3_aa: CASSYGGYTF
v_call: TRBV18; d_call: -; clone_size: few; j_call: TRBJ1-1; cdr3_nt: TGTGCCAGCTCATCTAAGACAGGAACTGAAGCTTTCTTT; cdr3_aa: CASSSKTGTEAFF
v_call: TRBV9; d_call: TRBD1; clone_size: -; j_call: TRBJ2-1; cdr3_nt: TGTGCCAGCAGCGTAGCTTACGGGGACAGGGGGCTCAATGAGCAGTTCTTC; cdr3_aa: CASSVAYGDRGLNEQFF
v_call: TRBV19; d_call: TRBD2; clone_size: -; j_call: TRBJ2-3; cdr3_nt: TGTGCCAGCTCCGGGACTAGCGGGGGCGTTGCCACAGATACGCAGTATTTT; cdr3_aa: CASSGTSGGVATDTQYF
v_call: TRBV30; d_call: -; clone_size: -; j_call: TRBJ2-1; cdr3_nt: TGTGCCTGGTCGCCGGGAGCTCAAGGGCAGTTCTTC; cdr3_aa: CAWSPGAQGQFF
v_call: TRBV15; d_call: -; clone_size: -; j_call: TRBJ2-2; cdr3_nt: TGTGCCACCAGGGCCGGACTTGGACGAGGGGAGCTGTTTTTT; cdr3_aa: CATRAGLGRGELFF
v_call: TRBV5-6; d_call: TRBD2; clone_size: -; j_call: TRBJ2-7; cdr3_nt: TGTGCCAGCAGCTTCCCAGCGGGGGGCCGGCAGTACTTC; cdr3_aa: CASSFPAGGRQYF
v_call: TRBV28; d_call: -; clone_size: -; j_call: TRBJ1-2; cdr3_nt: TGTGCCAGCTCCGGTGCGGGCTATGGCTACACCTTC; cdr3_aa: CASSGAGYGYTF
v_call: TRBV19; d_call: TRBD1; clone_size: few; j_call: TRBJ1-2; cdr3_nt: TGTGCCAGCACACACAGGGGGCGATGGAGTGGCTACACCTTC; cdr3_aa: CASTHRGRWSGYTF
v_call: TRBV7-2; d_call: -; clone_size: -; j_call: TRBJ2-7; cdr3_nt: TGTGCCAGCAGCTATAGCCCGATCTACGAGCAGTACTTC; cdr3_aa: CASSYSPIYEQYF
v_call: TRBV19; d_call: -; clone_size: few; j_call: TRBJ1-3; cdr3_nt: TGTGCCAGTAGTTTCAGGTCTGGAAACACCATATATTTT; cdr3_aa: CASSFRSGNTIYF
v_call: TRBV9; d_call: -; clone_size: -; j_call: TRBJ2-6; cdr3_nt: TGTGCCAGCAGCGATACAGTGTCAGGGGCCAACGTCCTGACTTTC; cdr3_aa: CASSDTVSGANVLTF
v_call: TRBV7-2; d_call: -; clone_size: -; j_call: TRBJ2-3; cdr3_nt: TGTGCCAGCAGGTCTCCAGTGCTGATTAGCACAGATACGCAGTATTTT; cdr3_aa: CASRSPVLISTDTQYF
v_call: TRBV2; d_call: TRBD1; clone_size: -; j_call: TRBJ2-5; cdr3_nt: TGTGCCACCCTTATCCTCACAGGGGAAGAGACCCAGTACTTC; cdr3_aa: CATLILTGEETQYF
v_call: TRBV7-2; d_call: -; clone_size: few; j_call: TRBJ2-4; cdr3_nt: TGTGCCAGCAGCGCCCAACAGGGATCGAACATTCAGTACTTC; cdr3_aa: CASSAQQGSNIQYF
v_call: TRBV6-5; d_call: TRBD1; clone_size: -; j_call: TRBJ2-7; cdr3_nt: TGTGCCAGCAGCCGGACAGGGGGCGGCGAGCAGTACTTC; cdr3_aa: CASSRTGGGEQYF
v_call: TRBV5-1; d_call: TRBD1; clone_size: -; j_call: TRBJ2-1; cdr3_nt: TGCGCCAGCAGTTCGGGACAGGGGACATACAATGAGCAGTTCTTC; cdr3_aa: CASSSGQGTYNEQFF
v_call: TRBV19; d_call: TRBD2; clone_size: -; j_call: TRBJ2-1; cdr3_nt: TGTGCCAGTAGTAAGGGACTAGCGGGGGGGCGTAGTGAGCAGTTCTTC; cdr3_aa: CASSKGLAGGRSEQFF
v_call: TRBV5-1; d_call: -; clone_size: -; j_call: TRBJ2-5; cdr3_nt: TGCGCCAGCAGCTTGGGCCTTTCTACGCGGCAAGAGACCCAGTACTTC; cdr3_aa: CASSLGLSTRQETQYF
v_call: TRBV5-1; d_call: TRBD1; clone_size: -; j_call: TRBJ1-2; cdr3_nt: TGCGCCAGCAGCTTGGATTCCAGGGGGCTTACCTATGGCTACACCTTC; cdr3_aa: CASSLDSRGLTYGYTF
v_call: TRBV15; d_call: TRBD1; clone_size: once; j_call: TRBJ2-7; cdr3_nt: TGTGCCACCAGCAGCTCCGGGACAGGGTTATACGAGCAGTACTTC; cdr3_aa: CATSSSGTGLYEQYF
v_call: TRBV5-6; d_call: TRBD1; clone_size: -; j_call: TRBJ2-3; cdr3_nt: TGTGCCAGCAGCTTGTTAAAGGGGGCGGATACGCAGTATTTT; cdr3_aa: CASSLLKGADTQYF
v_call: TRBV19; d_call: TRBD1; clone_size: -; j_call: TRBJ2-6; cdr3_nt: TGTGCCAGTAGTACCAGGGGGCCTGGGGCCAACGTCCTGACTTTC; cdr3_aa: CASSTRGPGANVLTF
v_call: TRBV12-5; d_call: TRBD1; clone_size: -; j_call: TRBJ1-3; cdr3_nt: TGTGCTAGTGGTTTGGACTGGACAGGGAGCTCTGGAAACACCATATATTTT; cdr3_aa: CASGLDWTGSSGNTIYF
v_call: TRBV15; d_call: TRBD1; clone_size: -; j_call: TRBJ1-1; cdr3_nt: TGTGCCACCAGCACCAGGGGGGACACTGAAGCTTTCTTT; cdr3_aa: CATSTRGDTEAFF
v_call: TRBV28; d_call: -; clone_size: -; j_call: TRBJ2-7; cdr3_nt: TGTGCCAGCAGTTTAGGAGGGGACTACGAGCAGTACTTC; cdr3_aa: CASSLGGDYEQYF
v_call: TRBV29-1; d_call: -; clone_size: -; j_call: TRBJ1-5; cdr3_nt: TGCAGCGTTGGTGAGGGCGGACAGCCCCAGCATTTT; cdr3_aa: CSVGEGGQPQHF